This T cell receptor (beta chain) stems from a study of cytomegalovirus exposure and HLA in healthy donors. Comments on this clone: Its matching antigen is unknown.

Study results and limitations: Some 17,000 TCR beta sequences were associated with HLA alleles at 0.05 false discovery rate in a later analysis.

13 Jbeta primers and 60 Vbeta primers were used for the PCR. Authors' data handling: Later analysis identified 88 million or so unique TCR beta chains, some 10 million shared. Some clones are missing from TCRdb's copy, which holds only in-frame ones; the method was immunoSEQ multiplex PCR. V, J and clone size are taken as reported in that table, and D and trimming were inferred from the DNA itself. Among under 150,000 clones listed, roughly two thirds were seen once. V lost 2 bases, J lost 7 bases, and 6 bases lay in between. This CDR3 comprises 11 residues. Germline-derived CDR1 and CDR2 are SGHAT and FQNNGV.

The sequenced sample consisted of PBMCs. The chain uses TRBV11-2 and TRBJ2-7; D not resolved. This sequence originates from a human donor in good health. The CDR3 DNA follows: TGTGCCAGCAGCTTATCGGTGGAGCAGTACTTC. This translates into CASSLSVEQYF.